This record concerns one T cell receptor (beta chain) sequence. The antigen it binds to is not known. No base quality information exists; no much larger clone differs at one position. This record belongs to a study of molecular identifiers for immune sequencing clone quantification listed by TCRdb under 2018. With respect to the entire study: In a replicate experiment, RNA from 20,000 or 100,000 naive CD8 T cells was split into five aliquots, four of which were sequenced. CD8 T cells were used in a methods study to benchmark molecular-identifier clustering-based TCR repertoire sequencing (MIDCIRS) and TCR RNA copy counting. Broad study findings and their caveats: Without barcode sub-clustering, chimeric consensus sequences inflated TCR diversity; chimeras reached as high as 47%. In CMV-specific effector cells, clones with more than 20 RNA copies accounted for over 99% of molecules, whereas in naive cells such clones accounted for under 1%. Spiked-in Jurkat TCR RNA (about ten copies' worth), which is not part of the donor repertoire, was contained in the naive libraries. Even against a background of roughly 1 million naive CD8 T cells, spiked-in Jurkat TCR RNA amounting to a single cell's worth was reported to be detectable. Highly expanded clone sizes could be underestimated because identical TCR molecules may share a barcode. Modeling indicated around 2.7 TCR RNA copies recovered per cell, compared with around 9.8 by digital PCR, which implies a capture efficiency of approximately 30%.

The germline V gene supplies CDR1 SGHRS and CDR2 YFSETQ. Spanning cysteine to phenylalanine, the CDR3 consists of 13 amino acids. The DNA shown is the 39-base CDR3, in frame from base 1. V has 4 bases trimmed and J has 9 bases trimmed; junction bases matching no gene number 10. Libraries of naive CD8 T cells were built from about 20,000 to 1,000,000 sorted cells, with 10%, 30% or 50% of the purified RNA used. Naive CD8 T cells were FACS-sorted as CD8+CD4-CCR7+CD45RA+ on a BD FACSAria II into RLT Plus buffer. Detection sensitivity was tested by spiking Jurkat RNA equal to around 11 TCR copies' worth into samples containing roughly 17,000-1,000,000 naive CD8 T cells. Enrichment of CD8 T cells was performed with RosetteSep CD8+ T Cell Enrichment Cocktail and Ficoll-Paque, after which ACK red cell lysis was carried out. The method was PCR. The run used a NextSeq 500. Bulk TCR libraries were made following a previously described method, with the TCR primers given in Table S5. The Qiagen AllPrep DNA/RNA kit was used to purify total RNA. Before analysis, reads from multiple sequencing runs of the same library were pooled. In the authors' own workflow: Reads were retained only if the reads had an exact TCR constant sequence, and the retained reads were trimmed to 150 nt and grouped according to their 12-nt molecular barcodes. Reads inside each barcode group were sub-clustered using a 15% Levenshtein threshold, and a quality-weighted consensus sequence was constructed for each RNA molecule. Non-functional sequences were removed, as were lower-count sequences one edit away from another. On the basis of fitting two negative binomial distributions, barcode sub-clusters with fewer than 20% of the maximum read count were discarded. The raw public reads went through TCRdb reprocessing: fastp at Q25, MiXCR clone calling, in-frame beta chains kept. Every entry covers one CDR3 protein and lists the most common genes and DNA from its rows. TCRdb's processing, not the study's, gives the V and J calls here. Recorded for this sample are about 330,000 distinct CDR3 sequences; over 20% of them occurred a single time. The ten top clones hold 0.74% of the sample.

This clonotype originated in a human donor in good health. Some libraries in this study had Jurkat cell RNA spiked in. Recombination joined TRBV5-1 with TRBJ2-7; the junction holds 7 bases that match TRBD2. Sequencing was done on a sample of naive CD8+ T cells from blood, with Jurkat cell RNA spiked in. The cell subset or site label corresponds to: FACS-sorted CD8+CD4-CCR7+CD45RA+ naive T cells. The CDR3 region: CASSPTGGNGQYF. The sequenced DNA: TGCGCCAGCAGCCCCACCGGGGGGAACGGGCAGTACTTC.